This is a list of T cell receptor beta chains from one sample in a study of T cells in Graves' hyperthyroidism and ophthalmopathy. TCRdb fed the multiplex PCR reads into MiXCR, producing one record per CDR3 protein. The sample contains about 350,000 distinct CDR3 sequences, 15% to 20% of which appear only once. The sample was blood. These receptors all stem from a woman aged 40 to 50 with Graves' ophthalmopathy. Each CDR3 is given with its conserved first and last residue. The order of the fields is clone size, V gene, J gene, D gene, CDR3 protein, CDR3 DNA. The D gene is left open where the match is weak. A clone size is listed for some rows: how often the clone was seen (once, few, many), or a class if it is expanded.

clone_size: -; v_call: TRBV18; j_call: TRBJ1-5; d_call: -; cdr3_aa: CASSPSPTSNSNQPQHF; cdr3_nt: TGTGCCAGCTCACCAAGCCCTACCAGCAATAGCAATCAGCCCCAGCATTTT
clone_size: many; v_call: TRBV6-1; j_call: TRBJ1-5; d_call: -; cdr3_aa: CASSEQGGQGQPQHF; cdr3_nt: TGTGCCAGCAGTGAACAAGGAGGGCAGGGTCAGCCCCAGCATTTT
clone_size: many; v_call: TRBV12-3/TRBV12-4; j_call: TRBJ2-7; d_call: -; cdr3_aa: CASGPGSYEQYF; cdr3_nt: TGTGCCAGCGGGCCGGGTTCCTACGAGCAGTACTTC
clone_size: many; v_call: TRBV9; j_call: TRBJ1-1; d_call: -; cdr3_aa: CASSVADTEAFF; cdr3_nt: TGTGCCAGCAGCGTAGCTGACACTGAAGCTTTCTTT
clone_size: many; v_call: TRBV6-2/TRBV6-3; j_call: TRBJ1-5; d_call: -; cdr3_aa: CASGAGKISNQPQHF; cdr3_nt: TGTGCCAGTGGGGCGGGGAAGATTAGCAATCAGCCCCAGCATTTT
clone_size: -; v_call: TRBV11-2; j_call: TRBJ1-2; d_call: -; cdr3_aa: CASSSSSTSGYTF; cdr3_nt: TGTGCCAGCAGCTCTTCCTCGACAAGCGGCTACACCTTC
clone_size: many; v_call: TRBV28; j_call: TRBJ2-5; d_call: -; cdr3_aa: CASSFFRSQETQYF; cdr3_nt: TGTGCCAGCAGTTTCTTCAGGTCCCAAGAGACCCAGTACTTC
clone_size: many; v_call: TRBV20-1; j_call: TRBJ2-7; d_call: -; cdr3_aa: CSALSPSWYEQYF; cdr3_nt: TGCAGTGCTCTCAGTCCGTCGTGGTACGAGCAGTACTTC
clone_size: many; v_call: TRBV6-5; j_call: TRBJ1-1; d_call: -; cdr3_aa: CASSYRGLNTEAFF; cdr3_nt: TGTGCCAGCAGTTACAGGGGATTAAACACTGAAGCTTTCTTT
clone_size: many; v_call: TRBV11-2; j_call: TRBJ2-7; d_call: -; cdr3_aa: CASSFGHPYEQYF; cdr3_nt: TGTGCCAGCAGCTTCGGCCATCCCTACGAGCAGTACTTC
clone_size: many; v_call: TRBV10-2; j_call: TRBJ2-7; d_call: TRBD2; cdr3_aa: CASSDFGTKAGEQYF; cdr3_nt: TGCGCCAGCAGTGACTTCGGGACTAAGGCCGGCGAGCAGTACTTC
clone_size: many; v_call: TRBV11-1; j_call: TRBJ2-2; d_call: TRBD2; cdr3_aa: CASSSGLAGSTGELFF; cdr3_nt: TGTGCCAGCAGCTCAGGACTAGCGGGATCGACCGGGGAGCTGTTTTTT
clone_size: many; v_call: TRBV20-1; j_call: TRBJ1-3; d_call: -; cdr3_aa: CGGVGDGNTIYF; cdr3_nt: TGCGGTGGGGTCGGGGATGGAAACACCATATATTTT
clone_size: many; v_call: TRBV20-1; j_call: TRBJ1-5; d_call: -; cdr3_aa: CSARRQENQPQHF; cdr3_nt: TGCAGTGCTAGACGACAGGAAAATCAGCCCCAGCATTTT
clone_size: many; v_call: TRBV6-1; j_call: TRBJ2-7; d_call: -; cdr3_aa: CASRDRAGGSERYF; cdr3_nt: TGTGCCAGCAGAGACCGGGCAGGGGGGTCCGAGCGGTACTTC
clone_size: many; v_call: TRBV4-2; j_call: TRBJ2-7; d_call: -; cdr3_aa: CASSPETLTYEQYF; cdr3_nt: TGTGCCAGCAGCCCCGAGACCCTAACCTACGAGCAGTACTTC
clone_size: many; v_call: TRBV20-1; j_call: TRBJ1-1; d_call: -; cdr3_aa: CSAADVRYTEAFF; cdr3_nt: TGCAGTGCTGCGGACGTGAGGTACACTGAAGCTTTCTTT
clone_size: many; v_call: TRBV7-3; j_call: TRBJ2-7; d_call: -; cdr3_aa: CASSQSRAGLGLYEQYF; cdr3_nt: TGTGCCAGCAGTCAATCCAGGGCGGGACTCGGCCTTTACGAGCAGTACTTC
clone_size: -; v_call: TRBV4-1; j_call: TRBJ2-5; d_call: TRBD1; cdr3_aa: CASSRDRGSETQYF; cdr3_nt: TGCGCCAGCAGCCGAGACAGGGGGTCGGAGACCCAGTACTTC
clone_size: many; v_call: TRBV12-3/TRBV12-4; j_call: TRBJ1-5; d_call: -; cdr3_aa: CASSFDYQPQHF; cdr3_nt: TGTGCCAGCAGTTTTGACTATCAGCCCCAGCATTTT
clone_size: many; v_call: TRBV11-1; j_call: TRBJ2-7; d_call: -; cdr3_aa: CASSPPTGESSYEQYF; cdr3_nt: TGTGCCAGCAGCCCCCCGACCGGAGAGAGCTCCTACGAGCAGTACTTC
clone_size: many; v_call: TRBV24-1; j_call: TRBJ2-7; d_call: TRBD1; cdr3_aa: CATSEWTGVVFEQYF; cdr3_nt: TGTGCCACCAGTGAATGGACAGGGGTAGTCTTCGAGCAGTACTTC
clone_size: -; v_call: TRBV6-1; j_call: TRBJ2-7; d_call: -; cdr3_aa: CASRDSLNEQYF; cdr3_nt: TGTGCCAGCCGGGACTCCCTTAACGAGCAGTACTTC
clone_size: many; v_call: TRBV6-1; j_call: TRBJ2-2; d_call: -; cdr3_aa: CASKGETNTGELFF; cdr3_nt: TGTGCCAGCAAAGGGGAGACAAACACCGGGGAGCTGTTTTTT
clone_size: many; v_call: TRBV7-9; j_call: TRBJ1-1; d_call: -; cdr3_aa: CASSLAREDTEAFF; cdr3_nt: TGTGCCAGCAGCTTAGCCAGGGAGGACACTGAAGCTTTCTTT
clone_size: many; v_call: TRBV12-3/TRBV12-4; j_call: TRBJ2-7; d_call: -; cdr3_aa: CASSLLQGHEQYF; cdr3_nt: TGTGCCAGCAGTTTATTGCAGGGCCACGAGCAGTACTTC
clone_size: many; v_call: TRBV4-1; j_call: TRBJ1-2; d_call: -; cdr3_aa: CASSQDPTTADYGYTF; cdr3_nt: TGCGCCAGCAGCCAAGATCCCACTACGGCTGACTATGGCTACACCTTC
clone_size: -; v_call: TRBV30; j_call: TRBJ2-7; d_call: TRBD1; cdr3_aa: CAWSPGQAYEQYF; cdr3_nt: TGTGCCTGGAGCCCGGGACAGGCCTACGAGCAGTACTTC